Below are 24 T cell receptor beta chains sequenced from a single sample in a study of blood T cell repertoires in COVID-19 (TCRdb year 2020). Preparation of the library involved the immunoSEQ multiplex PCR assay. TCRdb limited this immuneACCESS table to in-frame rearrangements with V and J called. A share of clones is missing; checked studies link under half to unresolved V genes, and the rest is unexplained. Within this sample are some 310,000 clones, with 90% of them counted one time only. The ten top clones hold under 1.1% of the sample. Sequences were obtained from peripheral blood. The receptors derive from a middle-aged woman with COVID-19, enrolled during active disease.

The V and J genes are TRBV2 and TRBJ2-4; unclear D gene. The length of the CDR3 is 15 residues. V lost 4 bases, J lost 0 bases, and 10 bases lay in between. Per germline, CDR1 SNHLY and CDR2 FYNNEI. CDR3 amino acids: CASSVRALAKNIQYF. CDR3 nucleotide sequence: TGTGCCAGCAGTGTAAGAGCACTAGCCAAAAACATTCAGTACTTC.

The genes are TRBV7-2 and TRBJ1-1; no clear D gene. The ends were cut back, 2 bases at V and 14 bases at J, with 21 bases in the middle. Germline CDR1 is SGHTA and CDR2 is FQGNSA. CDR3 length equals 14 residues. The CDR3, as DNA: TGTGCCAGCAGCTTAAGACATCCCCTTATCACGCCCTTCTTT. The encoded protein is CASSLRHPLITPFF.

The rearrangement uses TRBV28 and TRBJ1-1, with 8 bases that match TRBD1. The junction had 4 bases not matched to a gene; V was cut back by 1 base and J by 0 bases. Germline loops: CDR1 MDHEN, CDR2 SYDVKM. CDR3 length equals 16 residues. The CDR3 loop reads CASSLFRTGMNTEAFF. CDR3 in DNA: TGTGCCAGCAGTTTATTCCGGACAGGGATGAACACTGAAGCTTTCTTT.

The rearrangement joins TRBV2 to TRBJ1-5; D is uncertain. CDR1 and CDR2 from the germline V gene are SNHLY and FYNNEI. V was pared by 7 bases and J by 1 base, with 11 bases between. The CDR3 totals 14 residues. CDR3 residues: CASTLAGSNQPQHF. The CDR3, as DNA: TGTGCCAGCACTTTGGCCGGGAGCAATCAGCCCCAGCATTTT.

The chain couples TRBV6-2 or TRBV6-3 to TRBJ1-6; 9 positions agree with TRBD1. The length of the CDR3 is 20 residues. The junction had 14 bases not matched to a gene; V was cut back by 5 bases and J by 0 bases. The V gene's germline CDR1 is MNHEY and CDR2 SVGEGT. CDR3 sequence: CASSALSPGQGTSYNSPLHF. CDR3 DNA sequence: TGTGCCAGCAGTGCTCTGTCTCCGGGACAGGGAACCTCCTATAATTCACCCCTCCACTTT.

The rearrangement joins TRBV6-1 to TRBJ2-7; 10 bases are shared with TRBD1. Unmatched junction bases numbered 4, after V lost 3 bases and J lost 2 bases. Germline V gives CDR1 MNHNS, CDR2 SASEGT. CDR3 length: 15 amino acids. For the CDR3, the DNA is TGTGCCAGCAGTGAGAGACAGGGGGCGACCTACGAGCAGTACTTC. Residues: CASSERQGATYEQYF.

This rearrangement joins TRBV4-3 to TRBJ1-3; D possibly corresponds to TRBD1 (5 bases). The DNA end lines up better with TRBJ2-2; the J call may be wrong. From germline, CDR1 is LGHNA and CDR2 YSLEER. This CDR3 comprises 17 residues. The CDR3 DNA sequence: TGCGCCAGCAGCCAAGAATGGGGCCCCTCGATTTGGGGGGAGCTGTTTTTT. This encodes CASSQEWGPSIWGELFF.

The chain is built from TRBV27 and TRBJ1-2, with 8 bases matching TRBD1. Germline trimming cut 3 bases from V and 6 bases from J; bases unmatched to any gene: 6. The CDR3 consists of 14 residues. CDR1 is MNHEY, CDR2 SMNVEV, per germline (reference sequence). CDR3 loop: CASSFLDRVDGYTF. The CDR3 DNA reads as TGTGCCAGCAGTTTTCTGGACAGGGTCGATGGCTACACCTTC.

The chain has TRBV7-2 and TRBJ2-2; 9 nucleotides line up with TRBD2. V trimming: 6 bases; J trimming: 4 bases; junction bases outside the gene matches: 6. CDR1 SGHTA and CDR2 FQGNSA come from the germline V gene. There are 15 residues in the CDR3. The CDR3 here is CASRGGLARTGELFF. Here the CDR3 DNA reads TGTGCCAGCAGAGGTGGACTAGCGCGCACCGGGGAGCTGTTTTTT.

The gene calls are TRBV20-1 and TRBJ1-5; D is perhaps TRBD1 (5 bases). CDR1 and CDR2 (germline): DFQATT, SNEGSKA (reference sequence). Trimming left V 3 bases short and J 3 bases short, with 12 bases between. The CDR3 spans 14 residues. The CDR3 DNA sequence: TGCAGTGCTAGTGAGGGACTTTTCAATCAGCCCCAGCATTTT. The encoded protein is CSASEGLFNQPQHF.

This clone was detected only once. Here the CDR3 reads CASSQELFRVEYGYTF. The CDR3 region has the DNA TGCGCCAGCAGCCAAGAACTTTTCAGGGTGGAATATGGCTACACCTTC. The gene calls are TRBV4-3 and TRBJ1-2, with a weak D call TRBD1 (5 bases). The CDR3 is made up of 16 amino acids. CDR1 LGHNA and CDR2 YSLEER come from the germline V gene. Trimming left V 0 bases short and J 5 bases short, with 16 bases between.

The chain is built from TRBV19 and TRBJ2-3; 8 positions match TRBD1. The CDR3 covers 14 residues. The germline V gene has CDR1 LNHDA and CDR2 SQIVND (reference sequence). With 6 bases clipped from V and 1 base from J, the junction kept 3 bases outside the gene matches. CDR3 DNA: TGTGCCAGTAGACTGGACAGGGGCACAGATACGCAGTATTTT. Translation gives CASRLDRGTDTQYF.

CDR3 residues: CASSEATVGQPQHF. In DNA, the CDR3 is TGTGCCAGCAGTGAGGCAACAGTTGGGCAGCCCCAGCATTTT. V and J are TRBV25-1 and TRBJ1-5; unclear D gene. V was cut by 3 bases and J by 7 bases, with 13 bases left in between. The CDR3 has 14 amino acids. CDR1 and CDR2 from the germline V gene are MGHDK and SYGVNS.

This rearrangement joins TRBV11-3 to TRBJ1-5; TRBD1 aligns across 7 bases. V trimming: 5 bases; J trimming: 0 bases; junction bases outside the gene matches: 16. This CDR3 is built from 19 residues. CDR1 is SGHNT and CDR2 is YENEEA in the germline V gene. Here the CDR3 reads CASSPSPGTELNSNQPQHF. In nucleotides, the CDR3 is TGTGCCAGCAGCCCGTCCCCTGGGACAGAGCTTAATAGCAATCAGCCCCAGCATTTT.

The V and J genes are TRBV28 and TRBJ1-4, with 9 bases matching TRBD1. V lost 4 bases, J lost 7 bases, and 7 bases stayed unmatched. Per germline, CDR1 MDHEN and CDR2 SYDVKM. This CDR3 spans 15 amino acids. CDR3 residues: CASSSDRGLSEKLFF. DNA of the CDR3: TGTGCCAGCAGTTCTGACAGGGGGTTAAGTGAAAAACTGTTTTTT. The full variable domain, rest sourced from reference TRBV28 and TRBJ1-4, is DVKVTQSSRYLVKRTGEKVFLECVQDMDHENMFWYRQDPGLGLRLIYFSYDVKMKEKGDIPEGYSVSREKKERFSLILESASTNQTSMYLCASSSDRGLSEKLFFGSGTQLSVL.

The chain has TRBV29-1 and TRBJ1-1, with 11 positions matching TRBD1. Germline lookup yields CDR1 SQVTM and CDR2 ANQGSEA. Germline trimming cut 4 bases from V and 1 base from J; bases unmatched to any gene: 2. This CDR3 region has 14 residues. The CDR3 loop is CSVGGTGGNTEAFF. The CDR3 bases are TGCAGCGTTGGAGGGACAGGGGGGAACACTGAAGCTTTCTTT. Combining the CDR3 with reference TRBV29-1 and TRBJ1-1 gives the whole variable domain SAVISQKPSRDICQRGTSLTIQCQVDSQVTMMFWYRQQPGQSLTLIATANQGSEATYESGFVIDKFPISRPNLTFSTLTVSNMSPEDSSIYLCSVGGTGGNTEAFFGQGTRLTVV.

This chain uses TRBV5-1 with TRBJ1-3, with TRBD1 identical over 7 bases. V was clipped by 4 bases and J by 3 bases; unmatched bases: 4. Looked up from germline, CDR1 is SGHRS and CDR2 is YFSETQ. CDR3 size: 14 residues. The CDR3 DNA reads TGCGCCAGCAGCCCCGGGACAGATGGAAACACCATATATTTT. It encodes CASSPGTDGNTIYF.

The rearrangement uses TRBV5-4 and TRBJ1-1; no reliable D call. CDR3 length: 14 amino acids. Germline CDR1 SGHNT, CDR2 YYREEE (reference sequence). V was clipped by 0 bases and J by 6 bases, with 12 bases between them. In DNA form, the CDR3 reads TGTGCCAGCAGCTTGGGTCCCCGGGAACCTGAAGCTTTCTTT. It is translated as CASSLGPREPEAFF.

In this sample, this clone turned up once. This chain uses TRBV7-2 with TRBJ1-2, with D perhaps matching TRBD1 (6 bases). This CDR3 contains 14 residues. V lost 0 bases, J lost 7 bases, and 12 bases lay in between. Germline lookup yields CDR1 SGHTA and CDR2 FQGNSA. The CDR3 DNA reads TGTGCCAGCAGCTTAGCCGGGACAAGCTCTGGCTACACCTTC. Encoded protein: CASSLAGTSSGYTF.

The chain employs TRBV27 and TRBJ1-2, with TRBD1 identical over 9 bases. The CDR3 loop spans 16 amino acids. J was trimmed by 3 bases and V by 4 bases; bases with no gene match: 9. CDR1 is MNHEY and CDR2 is SMNVEV in the germline V gene (reference sequence). In nucleotides, the CDR3 is TGTGCCAGCAGTTCTCGCCGGGACAGGGTTCACTATGGCTACACCTTC. Its translation is CASSSRRDRVHYGYTF.

This clone was counted a single time. The rearrangement uses TRBV5-1 and TRBJ2-7, with TRBD2 identical over 8 bases. J was trimmed by 2 bases and V by 4 bases; bases with no gene match: 5. Germline loops: CDR1 SGHRS, CDR2 YFSETQ. This CDR3 is 14 amino acids long. CDR3 nucleotides: TGCGCCAGCAGCCCGGGGGGGAACGCCTACGAGCAGTACTTC. Encoded protein: CASSPGGNAYEQYF.

V and J are TRBV28 and TRBJ1-1, with 7 bases matching TRBD1. V was pared by 5 bases and J by 6 bases, with 6 bases of the junction left unmatched. This CDR3 spans 13 amino acids. The germline V gene encodes CDR1 MDHEN and CDR2 SYDVKM. The CDR3 sequence: CASSRPQGSEAFF. The CDR3 bases are TGTGCCAGCAGTCGCCCACAGGGGTCTGAAGCTTTCTTT.

The chain combines TRBV18 with TRBJ2-1; the match to TRBD1 covers 12 bases. The V and J ends lost 5 bases and 8 bases, in that order; junction bases with no gene match: 10. Germline loops: CDR1 KGHSH, CDR2 LQKENI. The CDR3 is 16 amino acids. CDR3 sequence (DNA): TGTGCCAGCTCATTGGGGACAGGGGGCAGGTACCATGAGCAGTTCTTC. Translating gives CASSLGTGGRYHEQFF.

The CDR3 reads CASEGGAGLAGNTIYF. The CDR3 coding sequence is TGTGCCAGCGAGGGTGGCGCGGGGTTGGCGGGAAACACCATATATTTT. The gene calls are TRBV7-2 and TRBJ1-3; D remains ambiguous. The germline CDR1 and CDR2 sequences are SGHTA and FQGNSA. The CDR3 contains 16 residues. V lost 8 bases and J lost 4, with 21 bases in between. Supplemented by reference TRBV7-2 and TRBJ1-3, the full variable domain reads GAGVSQSPSNKVTEKGKDVELRCDPISGHTALYWYRQSLGQGLEFLIYFQGNSAPDKSGLPSDRFSAERTGGSVSTLTIQRTQQEDSAVYLCASEGGAGLAGNTIYFGEGSWLTVV.